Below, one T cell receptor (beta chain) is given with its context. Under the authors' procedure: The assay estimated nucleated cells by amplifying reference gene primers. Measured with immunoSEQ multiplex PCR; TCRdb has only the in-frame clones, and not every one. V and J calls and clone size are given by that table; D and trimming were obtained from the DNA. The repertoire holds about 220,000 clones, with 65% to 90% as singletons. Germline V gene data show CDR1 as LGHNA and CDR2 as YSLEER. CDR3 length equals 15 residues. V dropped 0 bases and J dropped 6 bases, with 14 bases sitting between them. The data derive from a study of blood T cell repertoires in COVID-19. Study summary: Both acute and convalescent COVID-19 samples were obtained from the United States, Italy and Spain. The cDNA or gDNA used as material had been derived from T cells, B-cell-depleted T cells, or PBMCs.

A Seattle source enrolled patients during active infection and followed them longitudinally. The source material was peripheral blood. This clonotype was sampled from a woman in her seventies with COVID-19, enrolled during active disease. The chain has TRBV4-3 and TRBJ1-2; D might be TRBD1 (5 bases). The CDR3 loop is CASSQDSRQGDGYTF. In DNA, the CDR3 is TGCGCCAGCAGCCAAGATAGTAGGCAGGGCGATGGCTACACCTTC.